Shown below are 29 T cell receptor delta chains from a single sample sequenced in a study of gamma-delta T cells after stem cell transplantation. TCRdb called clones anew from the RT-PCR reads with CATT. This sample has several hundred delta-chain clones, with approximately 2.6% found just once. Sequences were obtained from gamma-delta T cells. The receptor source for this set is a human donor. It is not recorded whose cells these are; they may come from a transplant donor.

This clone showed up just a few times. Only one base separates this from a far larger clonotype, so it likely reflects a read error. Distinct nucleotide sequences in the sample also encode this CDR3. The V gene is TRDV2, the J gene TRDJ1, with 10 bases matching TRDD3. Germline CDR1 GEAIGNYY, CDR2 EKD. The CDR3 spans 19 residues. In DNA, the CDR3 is TGTGCCTGTGAGACCCTTGGGGAGCTGGGGGATAGGGTCACCGATAAGCTCATCTTT. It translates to CACETLGELGDRVTDKLIF.

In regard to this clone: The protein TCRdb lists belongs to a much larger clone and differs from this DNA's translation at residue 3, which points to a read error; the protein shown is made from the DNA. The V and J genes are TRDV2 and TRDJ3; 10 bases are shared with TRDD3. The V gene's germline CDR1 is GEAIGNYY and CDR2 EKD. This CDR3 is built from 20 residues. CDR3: CARDTVEGDTLERDTRQMFF. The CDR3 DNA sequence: TGTGCCCGTGACACCGTTGAGGGGGATACGCTTGAACGGGACACCCGACAGATGTTTTTC.

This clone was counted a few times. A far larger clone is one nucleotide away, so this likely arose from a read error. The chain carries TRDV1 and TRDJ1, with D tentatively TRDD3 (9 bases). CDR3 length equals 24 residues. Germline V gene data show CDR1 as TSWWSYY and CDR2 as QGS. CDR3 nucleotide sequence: TGTGCTCTTGGGGAACTTTCCCATGGCCTTCCTATATGGGGGATAGTCTTTATAGGCGATAAACCCATCTTT. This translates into CALGELSHGLPIWGIVFIGDKPIF.

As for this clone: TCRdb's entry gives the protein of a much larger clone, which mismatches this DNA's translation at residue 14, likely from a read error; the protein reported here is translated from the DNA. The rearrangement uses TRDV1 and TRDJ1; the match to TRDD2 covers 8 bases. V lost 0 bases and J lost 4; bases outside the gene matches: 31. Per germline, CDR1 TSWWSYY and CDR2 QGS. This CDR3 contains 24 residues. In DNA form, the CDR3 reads TGTGCTCTTGGGGAACTTTCCCATGGCCTTCCTATATGGAGGATAGTCTTTATAGGCGATAAACTCATCTTT. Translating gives CALGELSHGLPIWRIVFIGDKLIF.

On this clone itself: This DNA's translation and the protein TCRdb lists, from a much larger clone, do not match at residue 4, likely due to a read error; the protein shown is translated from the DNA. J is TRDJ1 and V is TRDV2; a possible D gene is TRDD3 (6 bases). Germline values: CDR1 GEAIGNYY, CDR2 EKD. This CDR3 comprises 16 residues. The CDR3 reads CACHTLGPSDTDKLIF. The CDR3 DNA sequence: TGTGCCTGTCACACCCTGGGGCCCTCGGACACCGATAAACTCATCTTT.

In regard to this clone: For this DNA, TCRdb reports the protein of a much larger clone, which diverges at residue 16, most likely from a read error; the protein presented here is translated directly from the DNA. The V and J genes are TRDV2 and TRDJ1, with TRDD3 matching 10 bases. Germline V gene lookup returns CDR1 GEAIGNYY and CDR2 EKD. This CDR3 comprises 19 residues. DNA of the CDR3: TGTGCCTGTGAGACCCTTGGGGAGCTGGGGGATAGGGTCACCGATAACCTCATCTTT. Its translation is CACETLGELGDRVTDNLIF.

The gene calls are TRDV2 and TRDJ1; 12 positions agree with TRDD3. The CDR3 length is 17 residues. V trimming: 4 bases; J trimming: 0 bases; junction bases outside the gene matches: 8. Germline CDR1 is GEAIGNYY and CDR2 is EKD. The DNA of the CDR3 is TGTGCCTGTGAGGCCCTACTGGGGGATACAAACACCGATAAACTCATCTTT. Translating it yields CACEALLGDTNTDKLIF.

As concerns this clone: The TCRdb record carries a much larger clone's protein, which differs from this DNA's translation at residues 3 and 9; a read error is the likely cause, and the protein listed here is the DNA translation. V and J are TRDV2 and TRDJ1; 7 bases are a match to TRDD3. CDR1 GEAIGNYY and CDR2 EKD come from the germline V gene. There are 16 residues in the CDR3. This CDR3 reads CARDTAGGLYTDKLIF. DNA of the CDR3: TGTGCCCGTGACACCGCTGGGGGCCTTTACACCGATAAACTCATCTTT.

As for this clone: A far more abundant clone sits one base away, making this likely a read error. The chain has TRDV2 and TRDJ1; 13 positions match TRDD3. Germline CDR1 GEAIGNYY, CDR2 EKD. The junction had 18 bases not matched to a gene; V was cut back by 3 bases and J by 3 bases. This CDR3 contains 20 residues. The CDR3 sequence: CACDSLGVLGDTVEADKLIF. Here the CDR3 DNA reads TGTGCCTGTGACTCGTTGGGGGTACTGGGGGATACGGTGGAGGCCGATAAACTCATCTTT.

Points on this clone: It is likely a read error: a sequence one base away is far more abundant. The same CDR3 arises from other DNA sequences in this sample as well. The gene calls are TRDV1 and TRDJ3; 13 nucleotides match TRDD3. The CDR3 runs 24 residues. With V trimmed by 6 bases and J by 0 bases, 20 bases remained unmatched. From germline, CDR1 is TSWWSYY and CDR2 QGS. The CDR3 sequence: CALGLGRLSPTGGYDSWDTRQMFF. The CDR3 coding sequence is TGTGCTCTTGGTTTGGGTCGGCTCTCCCCAACTGGGGGATACGACTCCTGGGACACCCGACAGATGTTTTTC.

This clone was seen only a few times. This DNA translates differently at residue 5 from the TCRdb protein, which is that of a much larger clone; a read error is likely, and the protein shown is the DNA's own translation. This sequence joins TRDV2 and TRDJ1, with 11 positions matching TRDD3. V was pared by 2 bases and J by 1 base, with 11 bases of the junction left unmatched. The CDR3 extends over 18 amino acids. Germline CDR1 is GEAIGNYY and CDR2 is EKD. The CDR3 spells CACDNLLGDKGSTDKLIF. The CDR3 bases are TGTGCCTGTGACAACTTACTGGGGGATAAAGGGTCCACCGATAAACTCATCTTT.

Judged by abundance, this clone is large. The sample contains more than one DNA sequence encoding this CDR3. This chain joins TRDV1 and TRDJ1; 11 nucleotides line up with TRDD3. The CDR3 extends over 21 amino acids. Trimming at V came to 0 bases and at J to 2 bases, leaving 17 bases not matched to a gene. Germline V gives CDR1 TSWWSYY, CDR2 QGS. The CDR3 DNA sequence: TGTGCTCTTGGGGAACTAGAGTCAGACTGGGGGATAAAAGGGGGGACCGATAAACTCATCTTT. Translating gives CALGELESDWGIKGGTDKLIF.

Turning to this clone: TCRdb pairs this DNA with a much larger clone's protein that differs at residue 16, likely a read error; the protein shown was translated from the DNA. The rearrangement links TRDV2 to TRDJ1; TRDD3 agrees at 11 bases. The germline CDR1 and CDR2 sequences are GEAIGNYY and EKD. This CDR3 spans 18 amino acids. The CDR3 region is CACDTLLGDKGSTDKPIF. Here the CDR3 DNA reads TGTGCCTGTGACACCTTACTGGGGGATAAAGGGTCCACCGATAAACCCATCTTT.

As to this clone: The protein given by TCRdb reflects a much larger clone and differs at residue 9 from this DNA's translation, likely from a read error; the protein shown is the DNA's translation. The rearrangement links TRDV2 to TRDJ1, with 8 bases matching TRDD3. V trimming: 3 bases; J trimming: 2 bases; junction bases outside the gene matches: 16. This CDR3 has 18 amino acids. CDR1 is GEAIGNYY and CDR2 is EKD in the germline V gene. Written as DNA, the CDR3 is TGTGCCTGTGACCCGGTACTGGGGGGTACGTTCGGGACCGATAAACTCATCTTT. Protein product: CACDPVLGGTFGTDKLIF.

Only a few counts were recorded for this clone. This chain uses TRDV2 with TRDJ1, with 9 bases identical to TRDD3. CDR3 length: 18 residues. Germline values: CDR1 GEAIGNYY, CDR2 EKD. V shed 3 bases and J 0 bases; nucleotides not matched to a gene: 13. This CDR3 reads CACDRVLGDRINTDKLIF. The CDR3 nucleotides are TGTGCCTGTGACCGGGTACTGGGGGACCGCATCAACACCGATAAACTCATCTTT.

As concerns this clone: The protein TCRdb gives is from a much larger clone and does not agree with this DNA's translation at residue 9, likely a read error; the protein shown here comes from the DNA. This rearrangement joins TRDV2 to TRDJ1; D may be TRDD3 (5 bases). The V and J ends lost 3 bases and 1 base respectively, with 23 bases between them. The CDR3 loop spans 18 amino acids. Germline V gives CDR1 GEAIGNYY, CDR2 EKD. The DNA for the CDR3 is TGTGCCTGTGACCCATTAGCGGGGGGTACGCGAATCACCGATAAACTCATCTTT. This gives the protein CACDPLAGGTRITDKLIF.

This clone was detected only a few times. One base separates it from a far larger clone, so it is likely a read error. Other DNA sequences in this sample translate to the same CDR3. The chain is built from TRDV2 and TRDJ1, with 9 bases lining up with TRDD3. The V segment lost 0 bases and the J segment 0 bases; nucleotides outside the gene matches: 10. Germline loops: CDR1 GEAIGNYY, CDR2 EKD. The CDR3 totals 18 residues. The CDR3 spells CACDTLLGDRDYTDKLIF. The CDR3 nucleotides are TGTGCCTGTGACACCTTACTGGGGGACCGAGATTACACCGATAAACTCATCTTT.

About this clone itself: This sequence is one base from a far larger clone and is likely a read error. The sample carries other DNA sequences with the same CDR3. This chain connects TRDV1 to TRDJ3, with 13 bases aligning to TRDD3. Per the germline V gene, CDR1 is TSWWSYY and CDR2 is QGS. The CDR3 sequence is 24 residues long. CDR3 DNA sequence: TGTGCCCTTGGTTTGGGTCGGCTCTCCCCAACTGGGGGATACGATTCCTGGGACACCCGACAGATGTTTTTC. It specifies CALGLGRLSPTGGYDSWDTRQMFF.

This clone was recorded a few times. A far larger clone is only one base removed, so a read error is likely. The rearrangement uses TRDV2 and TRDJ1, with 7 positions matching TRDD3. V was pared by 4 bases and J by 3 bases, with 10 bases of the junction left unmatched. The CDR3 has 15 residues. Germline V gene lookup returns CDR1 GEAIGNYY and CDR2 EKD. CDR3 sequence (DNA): TGTGCCTGTGAAGGACTGAGGGATACTTCCGATAAACTCATCTTT. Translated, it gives CACEGLRDTSDKLIF.

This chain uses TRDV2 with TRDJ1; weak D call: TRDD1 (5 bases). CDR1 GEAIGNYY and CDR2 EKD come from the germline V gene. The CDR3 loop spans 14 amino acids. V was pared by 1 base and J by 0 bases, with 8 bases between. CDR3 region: CACDTIEYTDKLIF. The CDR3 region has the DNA TGTGCCTGTGACACAATAGAATACACCGATAAACTCATCTTT.

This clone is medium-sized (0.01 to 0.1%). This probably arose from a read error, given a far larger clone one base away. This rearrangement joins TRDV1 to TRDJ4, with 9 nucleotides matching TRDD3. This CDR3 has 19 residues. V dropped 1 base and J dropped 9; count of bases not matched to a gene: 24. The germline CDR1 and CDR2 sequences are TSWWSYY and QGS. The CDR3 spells CALGERFWRGIPVTGQLIF. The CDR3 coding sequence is TGTGCTCTTGGGGAACGGTTCTGGCGGGGGATACCAGTAACAGGGCAGTTGATCTTT.

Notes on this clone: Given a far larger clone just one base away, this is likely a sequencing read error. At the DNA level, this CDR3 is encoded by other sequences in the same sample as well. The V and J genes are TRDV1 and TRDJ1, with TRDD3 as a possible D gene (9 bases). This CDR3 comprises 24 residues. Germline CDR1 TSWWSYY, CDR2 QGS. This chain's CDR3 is CALGELSHGLPIWGIVFIGDKLIF. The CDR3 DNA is TGTGCTCTTGGGGAACTTTCCCATGGCCTTCCTATATGGGGGATAGTCTTTATAGGCGATAAACTTATCTTT.

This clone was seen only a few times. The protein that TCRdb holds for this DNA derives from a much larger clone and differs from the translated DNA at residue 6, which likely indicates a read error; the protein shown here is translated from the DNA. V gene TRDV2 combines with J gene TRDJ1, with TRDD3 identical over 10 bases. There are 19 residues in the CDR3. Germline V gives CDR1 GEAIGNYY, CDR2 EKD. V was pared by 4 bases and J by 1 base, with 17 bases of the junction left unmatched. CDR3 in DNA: TGTGCCTGTGAGACCCCTGGGGAGCTGGGGGATAGGGTCACCGATAAACTCATCTTT. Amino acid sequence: CACETPGELGDRVTDKLIF.

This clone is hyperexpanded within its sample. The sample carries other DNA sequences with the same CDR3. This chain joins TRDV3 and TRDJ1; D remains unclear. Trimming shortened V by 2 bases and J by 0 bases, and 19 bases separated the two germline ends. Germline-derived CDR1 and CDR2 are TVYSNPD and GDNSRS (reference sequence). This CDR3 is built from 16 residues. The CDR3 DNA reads TGTGCCTTTTTGGGCAAGTGGGCTCAGTACACCGATAAACTCATCTTT. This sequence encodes CAFLGKWAQYTDKLIF.

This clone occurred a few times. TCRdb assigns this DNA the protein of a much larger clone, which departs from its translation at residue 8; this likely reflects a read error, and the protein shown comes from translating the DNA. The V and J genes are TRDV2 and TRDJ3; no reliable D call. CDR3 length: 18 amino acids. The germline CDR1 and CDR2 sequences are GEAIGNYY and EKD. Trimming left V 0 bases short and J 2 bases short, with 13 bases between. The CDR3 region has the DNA TGTGCCTGTGACACCACCGGACTTTCAACCTGGGACACCCGACAGATGTTTTTC. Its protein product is CACDTTGLSTWDTRQMFF.

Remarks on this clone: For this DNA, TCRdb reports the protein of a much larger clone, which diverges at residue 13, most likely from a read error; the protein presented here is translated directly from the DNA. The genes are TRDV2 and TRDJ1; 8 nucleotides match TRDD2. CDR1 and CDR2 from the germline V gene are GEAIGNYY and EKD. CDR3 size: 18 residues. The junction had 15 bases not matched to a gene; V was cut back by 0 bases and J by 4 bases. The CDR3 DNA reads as TGTGCCTGTGACACCCTTCCTACTCTGCAAGGGGAGTTCGATAAACTCATCTTT. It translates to CACDTLPTLQGEFDKLIF.

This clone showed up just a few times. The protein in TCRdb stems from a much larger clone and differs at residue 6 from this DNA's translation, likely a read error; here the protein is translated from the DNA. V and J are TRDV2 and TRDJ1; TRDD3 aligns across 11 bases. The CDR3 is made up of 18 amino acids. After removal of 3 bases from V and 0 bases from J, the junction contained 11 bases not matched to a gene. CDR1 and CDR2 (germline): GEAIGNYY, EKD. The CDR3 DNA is TGTGCCTGTGACGCCATACTGGGGGATAACAGCTACACCGATAAACTCATCTTT. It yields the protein CACDAILGDNSYTDKLIF.

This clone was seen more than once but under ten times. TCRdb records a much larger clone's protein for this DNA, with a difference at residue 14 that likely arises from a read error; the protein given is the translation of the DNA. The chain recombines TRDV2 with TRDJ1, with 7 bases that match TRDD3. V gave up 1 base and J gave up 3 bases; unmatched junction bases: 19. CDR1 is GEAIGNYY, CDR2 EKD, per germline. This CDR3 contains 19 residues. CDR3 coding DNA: TGTGCCTGTGACACGGTCCCTGGGGATAAGGGGGAATACGCCGATAAACTCATCTTT. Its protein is CACDTVPGDKGEYADKLIF.

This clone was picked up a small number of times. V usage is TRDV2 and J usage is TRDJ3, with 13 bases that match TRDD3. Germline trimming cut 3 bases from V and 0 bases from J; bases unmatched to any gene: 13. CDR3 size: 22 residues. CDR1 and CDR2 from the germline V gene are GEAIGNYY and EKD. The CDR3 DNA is TGTGCCTGTGACTCGTTGGGGATACTGGGGGATACGCACTCCTGGGACACCCGACAGATGTTTTTC. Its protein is CACDSLGILGDTHSWDTRQMFF.